Described below is a single T cell receptor (beta chain) sequence and its context. This sample was taken from a study of shared clonotypes between healthy human individuals. Assay used: immunoSEQ multiplex PCR; TCRdb lists only in-frame clones, some missing. The sample includes some 2,000,000 clones, nearly 97% of them seen just once. The V and J ends lost 6 bases and 3 bases, in that order; junction bases with no gene match: 7. The CDR3 is made up of 15 amino acids. Germline assignment: CDR1 MNHEY and CDR2 SMNVEV (reference sequence). The V call is TRBV27, the J call TRBJ2-5, with TRBD2 identical over 10 bases. The origin of this receptor is a man in his late teens or twenties in good health. The specimen sequenced was naive CD4+ T cells sorted from blood. This sample's subset: CD45RA+ positively selected. The CDR3, as DNA: TGTGCCAGCAGGAGCAGCGGGAGGGCCAAAGAGACCCAGTACTTC. As protein: CASRSSGRAKETQYF.